Sequencing of this T cell receptor beta chain was carried out in a study of blood T cell repertoires in COVID-19 (dated by TCRdb to the early 2020s). For the study in its entirety: Collaborator samples came from the United States, Italy and Spain and covered acute and convalescent phases of COVID-19. The material from the prospective study consisted of cDNA or gDNA derived from T cells, B-cell-depleted T cells, or PBMCs. Subjects who had been exposed to COVID-19, were actively infected with it, or had recovered from it provided the deeply sampled blood TCRbeta repertoires that made up the dataset. The repertoires were released in a freely available public database meant as a resource for research on the immune response to SARS-CoV-2. Samples were obtained from the ongoing ImmuneRACE study (first 160 participants) and from over 1,000 subjects provided by 6 global collaborators. Nearly every sample came with metadata listing a de-identified subject ID, COVID-19 status, age in years and sex. Where HLA class I and class II types were available, the types were taken from metadata supplied by the sample provider, not from assay-based typing.

Participants in the prospective study were aged roughly 18 to 100 years, lived in 20 to 25 United States geographic areas, and enrolled through a virtual design. To assign participants to cohorts, the prospective study relied on clinical history that participants themselves reported in a screening survey and a study questionnaire. Each participant in the prospective study had whole blood, serum and a nasopharyngeal or oropharyngeal swab collected by mobile phlebotomists. Additional blood draws and questionnaires over an approximately two-month period could optionally be provided by prospective study participants. Prospective study blood samples were shipped either frozen or at room temperature before DNA extraction. Relative to germline, V is missing 7 bases and J is missing 5 bases, with 11 bases of the junction outside any gene match. Taken from cysteine to phenylalanine, the CDR3 has 16 residues. The sequence is cut down to CDR3 DNA, 48 bases in frame from base 1. The germline V gene yields SNHLY for CDR1 and FYNNEI for CDR2.

The immunoSEQ Assay, a bias-controlled multiplex PCR, was used to amplify TCRbeta CDR3 regions from genomic DNA. The original pipeline was this. Within the assay, amplification of reference gene primers was used to estimate how many nucleated cells each sample contained. Sequence reads were collapsed and filtered to measure the absolute abundance of every unique TCRbeta CDR3 rearrangement. For each sample, productive Simpson clonality was calculated by taking the square root of Simpson's diversity index across productive rearrangements. TCRdb provides this immuneACCESS table in a form limited to in-frame rearrangements. Some clones are lacking; in checked studies, under half of them reflect an unresolved V gene, and why the rest are absent is not known. V and J calls and clone size are those listed in that table; D and trimming were worked out from the DNA. A total of a few hundred thousand clones appear in this sample, around 90% of them only once. Of the sample, 1% to 1.5% falls within the top ten clones.

Findings and caveats that apply to the study as a whole: The quantity of clinical and demographic metadata differed by source and by participant and was supplied without curation.

The sample holds one count of this clone. Its specific antigen is unknown. Base qualities were left out, and no much larger clone turns up one base away. The sequence came from a human donor in a cohort exposed to, infected with or recovered from COVID-19 (not recorded which). The donor label of this sample is uncertain. This chain is built from TRBV2 and TRBJ2-2, and 9 junctional nucleotides match TRBD1. Sequencing used PBMCs or T cells enriched from blood (not recorded which). The CDR3 region reads CASTPTGGVKTGELFF. At the DNA level, the sequence is TGTGCCAGCACCCCCACAGGGGGCGTAAAGACCGGGGAGCTGTTTTTT.